A single sample is the source of the 27 T cell receptor beta chains below, sequenced in a study of T cell changes during pregnancy in multiple sclerosis. The repertoire was sequenced with immunoSEQ multiplex PCR; TCRdb's copy has only in-frame clones and lacks some. The sample records 40,000 or so clones, more than 85% being singletons. The sample consisted of CD4+ T cells from peripheral blood mononuclear cells, taken in the third trimester of pregnancy. The receptors shown here come from a female donor with multiple sclerosis, enrolled in a pregnancy study.

The chain employs TRBV5-5 and TRBJ2-5, with 9 bases aligning to TRBD1. J lost 5 bases, V lost 8 bases, and 4 bases had no gene match. Germline CDR1 and CDR2: SGHKS and YYEKEE (reference sequence). The CDR3 runs 12 residues. The CDR3 loop reads CASNRGLETQYF. The CDR3 DNA is TGTGCCAGTAACAGGGGGCTGGAGACCCAGTACTTC.

In DNA, the CDR3 is TGCGCCAGCAGACTCGACAGTACAATGAACACTGAAGCTTTCTTT. Protein product: CASRLDSTMNTEAFF. The chain recombines TRBV5-1 with TRBJ1-1; possible D gene TRBD1, 5 bases. The CDR3 length is 15 residues. The V gene lost 5 bases and the J gene lost 0 bases, with 14 bases spanning the gap. In germline, CDR1 is SGHRS, CDR2 YFSETQ.

The J gene is TRBJ2-1, the V gene TRBV19, with a possible D match to TRBD2 (7 bases). Deletions cut 3 bases from V and 8 bases from J, with 17 bases between. Germline V gene data show CDR1 as LNHDA and CDR2 as SQIVND (reference sequence). This CDR3 contains 15 residues. The CDR3 DNA follows: TGTGCCAGTAGTATGAGGGGGGGAACCGGCGATGAGCAGTTCTTC. Encoded protein: CASSMRGGTGDEQFF.

The chain carries TRBV9 and TRBJ2-1, with D perhaps matching TRBD2 (6 bases). The CDR3 has 13 amino acids. V lost 6 bases to trimming and J lost 8 bases, with 15 bases between them. CDR1 and CDR2 (germline): SGDLS, YYNGEE. CDR3 coding DNA: TGTGCCAGCACTCTCGGTGGCGGGGATGAGCAGTTCTTC. It codes for CASTLGGGDEQFF. The full variable domain, completed using reference TRBV9 and TRBJ2-1, is DSGVTQTPKHLITATGQRVTLRCSPRSGDLSVYWYQQSLDQGLQFLIQYYNGEERAKGNILERFSAQQFPDLHSELNLSSLELGDSALYFCASTLGGGDEQFFGPGTRLTVL.

The CDR3 DNA reads as TGTGCCAGCAGCTTGGAGCGGGGTTGGGGTGAAAAACTGTTTTTT. Protein sequence: CASSLERGWGEKLFF. This chain links TRBV5-8 with TRBJ1-4; no reliable D call. CDR3 size: 15 residues. The germline V gene encodes CDR1 SGHTS and CDR2 YDEGEE. The V gene lost 0 bases and the J gene lost 7 bases, with 13 bases spanning the gap.

The gene calls are TRBV10-3 and TRBJ1-4; the match to TRBD1 covers 9 bases. V was clipped by 4 bases and J by 7 bases; unmatched bases: 1. Germline-derived CDR1 and CDR2 are ENHRY and SYGVKD. CDR3 length equals 13 residues. CDR3 sequence reads: CAISAGQGEKLFF. In nucleotides, the CDR3 is TGTGCCATCAGTGCGGGACAGGGTGAAAAACTGTTTTTT.

The J gene is TRBJ2-1, the V gene TRBV5-4; D possibly corresponds to TRBD2 (6 bases). Per germline, CDR1 SGHNT and CDR2 YYREEE (reference sequence). V lost 6 bases and J 8 bases, leaving 21 bases between the germline ends. The length of the CDR3 is 15 residues. The CDR3 DNA sequence: TGTGCCAGCACCCCCCGGGGTCCTAGGAGGGATGAGCAGTTCTTC. It is translated as CASTPRGPRRDEQFF.

The genes are TRBV14 and TRBJ2-4; D not certain. This CDR3 comprises 16 residues. V lost 0 bases and J 0 bases, leaving 9 bases between the germline ends. Germline values: CDR1 SGHDN, CDR2 FVKESK. CDR3 in amino acids: CASSQEATIAKNIQYF. DNA for the CDR3: TGTGCCAGCAGCCAAGAGGCTACTATAGCCAAAAACATTCAGTACTTC. The full variable domain, its missing parts supplied by reference TRBV14 and TRBJ2-4, is EAGVTQFPSHSVIEKGQTVTLRCDPISGHDNLYWYRRVMGKEIKFLLHFVKESKQDESGMPNNRFLAERTGGTYSTLKVQPAELEDSGVYFCASSQEATIAKNIQYFGAGTRLSVL.

The chain combines TRBV5-4 with TRBJ2-1, with D possibly being TRBD2 (5 bases). Germline V gene sequence: CDR1 SGHNT, CDR2 YYREEE (reference sequence). Trimming cost V 1 base and J 7 bases, with 18 bases left between them. This CDR3 is 16 amino acids long. CDR3 amino acids: CASSLNYRRMSNEQFF. DNA of the CDR3: TGTGCCAGCAGCTTGAACTATAGGAGGATGTCGAATGAGCAGTTCTTC.

The chain recombines TRBV10-3 with TRBJ1-1, with 8 bases identical to TRBD1. The CDR3 extends over 14 amino acids. Looked up from germline, CDR1 is ENHRY and CDR2 is SYGVKD. With 6 bases clipped from V and 3 bases from J, the junction kept 6 bases outside the gene matches. CDR3 coding DNA: TGTGCCATCAGCGGACAGGGCCCTTACACTGAAGCTTTCTTT. It is translated as CAISGQGPYTEAFF.

This clone has just one count. The V and J genes are TRBV30 and TRBJ1-4; no clear D gene. Germline CDR1 reads GTSNPN; CDR2 reads SVGIG (reference sequence). The CDR3 runs to 14 residues. Trimming stripped 2 bases from V and 9 bases from J, with 16 bases between. The CDR3 bases are TGTGCCTGGAGTTTGGCGGGCCGCGGAAAAAAACTGTTTTTT. Translating gives CAWSLAGRGKKLFF.

The chain couples TRBV7-2 to TRBJ2-3; a weak D match, TRBD2 (5 bases). The germline V gene has CDR1 SGHTA and CDR2 FQGNSA. The V gene lost 5 bases and the J gene lost 2 bases, with 14 bases spanning the gap. The CDR3 runs to 15 residues. The CDR3 region is CASSLSAGYTDTQYF. The CDR3 DNA reads as TGTGCCAGCAGCCTCAGCGCGGGCTACACAGATACGCAGTATTTT.

The J gene is TRBJ2-2, the V gene TRBV5-4, with D perhaps matching TRBD1 (8 bases). The germline V and J ends were trimmed by 6 bases and 0 bases, with 12 bases remaining between them. Germline CDR1 SGHNT, CDR2 YYREEE (reference sequence). The CDR3 extends over 15 amino acids. DNA of the CDR3: TGTGCCAGCAACAGGGGGGGGGCGAACACCGGGGAGCTGTTTTTT. This gives the protein CASNRGGANTGELFF.

This chain connects TRBV4-2 to TRBJ2-5, with D tentatively TRBD2 (5 bases). The CDR3 covers 17 residues. Between the trimmed V and J ends, which lost 1 base and 1 base, there was a span of 16 bases. The V gene's germline CDR1 is LGHNA and CDR2 YNFKEQ. CDR3 nucleotides: TGTGCCAGCAGCCAAGTCCCCCGTAGTAGCGTCCAAGAGACCCAGTACTTC. Amino acid sequence: CASSQVPRSSVQETQYF.

With respect to this clone: Other nucleotide sequences in the sample specify the same CDR3. This rearrangement joins TRBV5-1 to TRBJ2-5; weak D call: TRBD1 (5 bases). This CDR3 region has 15 residues. Trimming shortened V by 0 bases and J by 3 bases, and 12 bases separated the two germline ends. Germline V gene lookup returns CDR1 SGHRS and CDR2 YFSETQ. The CDR3 nucleotides are TGCGCCAGCAGCTTGGCCGCGACAGAGAAAGAGACCCAGTACTTC. Its protein product is CASSLAATEKETQYF.

The CDR3 protein is CASSQEAKGLTEAFF. The DNA of the CDR3 is TGCGCCAGCAGCCAAGAAGCAAAGGGGTTGACTGAAGCTTTCTTT. J is TRBJ1-1 and V is TRBV4-3, with D tentatively TRBD1 (5 bases). This CDR3 contains 15 residues. CDR1 is LGHNA and CDR2 is YSLEER in the germline V gene. V dropped 0 bases and J dropped 5 bases, with 13 bases sitting between them.

The V and J genes are TRBV2 and TRBJ2-6; a possible D gene is TRBD2 (7 bases). CDR3 length: 18 amino acids. Looked up from germline, CDR1 is SNHLY and CDR2 is FYNNEI. The V end lost 6 bases, the J end lost 4 bases, and 22 bases lay between the germline ends. CDR3 region: CASSGPMGGAEGANVLTF. DNA for the CDR3: TGTGCCAGCAGCGGTCCAATGGGGGGGGCAGAAGGGGCCAACGTCCTGACTTTC.

This clone was recorded only once. J is TRBJ2-3 and V is TRBV6-4, with D unresolved. The CDR3 consists of 13 residues. Germline CDR1 is MRHNA and CDR2 is SNTAGT. The V end was cut by 5 bases, the J end by 1 base, with 7 bases between. In DNA form, the CDR3 reads TGTGCCAGCAGTTTGGCCGGCACAGATACGCAGTATTTT. Its translation is CASSLAGTDTQYF.

The chain uses TRBV11-2 and TRBJ2-1, with TRBD2 identical over 8 bases. This CDR3 has 14 amino acids. CDR1 is SGHAT and CDR2 is FQNNGV in the germline V gene. After removal of 5 bases from V and 9 bases from J, the junction contained 9 bases not matched to a gene. DNA for the CDR3: TGTGCCAGCAGCCAAAGAGATCGGGGGGGTGAGCAGTTCTTC. It is translated as CASSQRDRGGEQFF.

This sequence joins TRBV4-3 and TRBJ2-3, with 8 positions matching TRBD2. Germline V gene data show CDR1 as LGHNA and CDR2 as YSLEER. Trimming cost V 0 bases and J 6 bases; bases outside gene matches: 14. The CDR3 has 18 amino acids. The CDR3, as DNA: TGCGCCAGCAGCCAAGATCCCGTAGAAGTAGCGGGGAGGGATACGCAGTATTTT. It translates to CASSQDPVEVAGRDTQYF.

This chain connects TRBV6-6 to TRBJ2-2, with D uncertain. CDR1 MNHNY and CDR2 SVGAGI come from the germline V gene (reference sequence). The V end was cut by 6 bases, the J end by 6 bases, with 14 bases between. This CDR3 contains 14 residues. CDR3 residues: CASSLLIEAGELFF. Written as DNA, the CDR3 is TGTGCCAGCAGCCTATTGATAGAGGCCGGGGAGCTGTTTTTT.

The J gene is TRBJ2-1, the V gene TRBV11-3; 9 bases are shared with TRBD2. This CDR3 has 16 amino acids. Germline trimming cut 2 bases from V and 4 bases from J; bases unmatched to any gene: 6. CDR1 and CDR2 (germline): SGHNT, YENEEA. CDR3 DNA: TGTGCCAGCAGCTTATCTTGGACTAGCGAATACAATGAGCAGTTCTTC. Its translation is CASSLSWTSEYNEQFF. The whole variable domain, filled in from reference TRBV11-3 and TRBJ2-1, reads EAGVVQSPRYKIIEKKQPVAFWCNPISGHNTLYWYLQNLGQGPELLIRYENEEAVDDSQLPKDRFSAERLKGVDSTLKIQPAELGDSAVYLCASSLSWTSEYNEQFFGPGTRLTVL.

Only one count was recorded for this clone. This chain's CDR3 is CASSEAETDTQYF. The CDR3, as DNA: TGTGCCAGCAGTGAAGCCGAGACAGATACGCAGTATTTT. The rearrangement uses TRBV2 and TRBJ2-3; D uncertain. Trimming stripped 0 bases from V and 3 bases from J, with 4 bases between. CDR3 length equals 13 residues. CDR1 is SNHLY and CDR2 is FYNNEI in the germline V gene. Looking up the rest from reference TRBV2 and TRBJ2-3 gives the full variable domain: EPEVTQTPSHQVTQMGQEVILRCVPISNHLYFYWYRQILGQKVEFLVSFYNNEISEKSEIFDDQFSVERPDGSNFTLKIRSTKLEDSAMYFCASSEAETDTQYFGPGTRLTVL.

The chain couples TRBV19 to TRBJ2-1; 7 nucleotides match TRBD2. Germline CDR1 is LNHDA and CDR2 is SQIVND (reference sequence). Losses at the gene ends were 11 bases for V and 3 bases for J; bases not matched to a gene: 4. The CDR3 contains 12 residues. CDR3 DNA sequence: TGTGCCCGGGAGGACTGCTACAATGAGCAGTTCTTC. Its protein product is CAREDCYNEQFF.

This rearrangement joins TRBV28 to TRBJ1-2; D perhaps matches TRBD1 (6 bases). Germline V lookup: CDR1 MDHEN, CDR2 SYDVKM. This CDR3 contains 14 residues. Trimming left V 6 bases short and J 2 bases short, with 13 bases between. CDR3 bases: TGTGCCAGCAGCGCACAGGGTTGGAACTATGGCTACACCTTC. Its protein is CASSAQGWNYGYTF.

In DNA form, the CDR3 reads TGTGCCAGCAGTTTTCGGTCAGGGAGGGCTAGTGAGCAGTTCTTC. This gives the protein CASSFRSGRASEQFF. V and J are TRBV27 and TRBJ2-1, with 7 bases aligning to TRBD2. CDR3 length: 15 residues. Per germline, CDR1 MNHEY and CDR2 SMNVEV (reference sequence). Trimming at V came to 3 bases and at J to 9 bases, leaving 11 bases not matched to a gene.

This clone was seen once. The chain has TRBV28 and TRBJ2-1; 10 bases fit TRBD1. The germline V gene encodes CDR1 MDHEN and CDR2 SYDVKM. CDR3 size: 17 residues. The V segment lost 1 base and the J segment 0 bases; nucleotides outside the gene matches: 3. CDR3 in amino acids: CASSLYRTGGSYNEQFF. In nucleotides, the CDR3 is TGTGCCAGCAGTTTATACCGGACAGGGGGCTCCTACAATGAGCAGTTCTTC.